This T cell receptor (beta chain) was captured in a study of neurological immune-mediated disorders. Overall study findings and caveats: The absence of any CDR3 amino acid sequence shared by expanded clones across subjects suggests that repertoires were private in all groups. The most TCR clonal expansion was seen in HTLV-1-associated myelopathy, and the least was seen in multiple sclerosis, which fell below healthy controls.

This clonotype was counted ten times or more. No antigen is known for it. V lost 3 bases, J lost 5 bases, and 11 bases lay in between. This CDR3 has 13 amino acids. The germline V gene has CDR1 SGDLS and CDR2 YYNGEE. Unsorted libraries were generated from 2 million PBMCs held at -80 degrees C. The cDNA was synthesized by means of template-switch 5'RACE, which was carried out with 10-nucleotide random UMIs. Via MiXCR, TCRdb re-called the 5' RACE reads, giving one row per CDR3 protein. The table lists tens of thousands of distinct CDR3 sequences, around 10% of them singletons. Sequencing input: PBMCs. This chain joins TRBV9 and TRBJ1-1; perhaps TRBD1 as D (5 bases). The TCR sequence derives from a man between 40 and 49 years old in good health. CDR3 sequence (DNA): TGTGCCAGCAGCGCCGGGGGGGGAACTGAAGCTTTCTTT. Protein sequence: CASSAGGGTEAFF.